This entry features one TCR beta chain sequence. Its antigen is still unknown. These data are taken from a study of T cells after yellow fever vaccination. Across the whole study: Those fractions that held only low numbers of cells were prepared using the SMART-Seq v4 Ultra Low Input RNA kit.

General study results and limits: Post-booster repertoires contained most primary-vaccination clones again (96% CD4, roughly 91% CD8). Clonotypes appearing in both CD4 and CD8 compartments existed, and their share was small.

The authors made TCR cDNA by 5'RACE template switching, adding a universal primer site and UMIs. TCRdb re-derived calls from the 5' RACE reads in MiXCR, one entry per CDR3 protein. This table holds about 320,000 distinct CDR3 sequences, around 11% found once. Germline V gene sequence: CDR1 SSHAT, CDR2 FNYEAQ (reference sequence). This CDR3 is built from 14 residues. The sequence was collected from a man in his late teens or twenties who received the YFV17D yellow fever vaccine. Sequences were derived from CD4+ T cells sorted from PBMCs, sampled 45 days after the yellow fever booster vaccination. This sequence joins TRBV7-7 and TRBJ2-1; possibly TRBD2 for D (6 bases). The CDR3 is CASGRIEGSDEQFF. The CDR3 DNA follows: TGTGCTAGCGGTAGGATAGAGGGGTCTGATGAGCAGTTCTTC.